These T cell receptor beta chains were read from a single sample in a study of cytomegalovirus exposure and HLA in healthy donors. Profiled with immunoSEQ multiplex PCR; TCRdb holds only in-frame clones, not every one. The profile shows approximately 190,000 clones, around three quarters of them singletons. The sequenced sample consisted of PBMCs. All receptors derive from a woman under 40 in good health and CMV-seropositive. CDR3s include the opening cysteine and the closing phenylalanine or tryptophan. D genes are given only for firm matches. Size tells how often a clone was seen (once, few, many) or the class of an expanded clone, and some rows leave it out.

abundance,v_gene,d_gene,j_gene,CDR3aa,CDR3nt
-,TRBV18,TRBD1,TRBJ2-5,CASSYEQGALETQYF,TGTGCCAGCTCATACGAACAGGGGGCCCTAGAGACCCAGTACTTC
-,TRBV19,TRBD1,TRBJ2-7,CASSIGTGLYEQYF,TGTGCCAGTAGTATTGGGACAGGCCTCTACGAGCAGTACTTC
-,TRBV28,-,TRBJ1-5,CASSLRRDNQPQHF,TGTGCCAGCAGTTTAAGGCGGGATAATCAGCCCCAGCATTTT
-,TRBV5-1,TRBD2,TRBJ2-3,CASSLRRWGGASTDTQYF,TGCGCCAGCAGCTTAAGAAGGTGGGGGGGAGCTAGCACAGATACGCAGTATTTT
-,TRBV2,-,TRBJ2-7,CASREGGYEQYF,TGTGCCAGCAGGGAGGGAGGCTACGAGCAGTACTTC
once,TRBV5-6,-,TRBJ2-3,CASSLDRSSTDTQYF,TGTGCCAGCAGCTTGGACAGATCTAGCACAGATACGCAGTATTTT
-,TRBV11-2,TRBD2,TRBJ2-7,CASSPLLAGRSYEQYF,TGTGCCAGCAGCCCCCTCTTAGCGGGGAGGTCCTACGAGCAGTACTTC
-,TRBV19,-,TRBJ1-3,CASSMGASGNTIYF,TGTGCCAGTAGTATGGGGGCTTCTGGAAACACCATATATTTT
-,TRBV7-3,TRBD1,TRBJ2-3,CASSFDRATDTQYF,TGTGCCAGCAGCTTCGACAGGGCCACAGATACGCAGTATTTT
few,TRBV27,-,TRBJ2-3,CASSLIATDTQYF,TGTGCCAGCAGTTTAATAGCCACAGATACGCAGTATTTT
-,TRBV5-4,-,TRBJ1-1,CASSLLEGAEAFF,TGTGCCAGCAGCCTCCTAGAGGGGGCTGAAGCTTTCTTT
-,TRBV4-1,-,TRBJ2-1,CASSQSGTYYNEQFF,TGCGCCAGCAGCCAATCCGGGACTTACTACAATGAGCAGTTCTTC
-,TRBV2,TRBD2,TRBJ2-5,CASSGGLRTSGGELVSWQETQYF,TGTGCCAGCAGTGGAGGGCTTAGGACTAGCGGGGGGGAATTGGTAAGTTGGCAAGAGACCCAGTACTTC
-,TRBV5-1,-,TRBJ2-3,CASSLGGDVTDTQYF,TGCGCCAGCAGCTTGGGGGGGGATGTGACAGATACGCAGTATTTT
-,TRBV30,-,TRBJ1-4,CAWSLNDPGEKLFF,TGTGCCTGGAGTCTTAATGACCCCGGGGAAAAACTGTTTTTT
-,TRBV5-1,TRBD1,TRBJ2-7,CASSPLDRTASSYEQYF,TGCGCCAGCAGCCCATTGGACAGGACAGCTAGCTCCTACGAGCAGTACTTC
-,TRBV2,TRBD1,TRBJ1-6,CASSGWDRGDNSPLHF,TGTGCCAGCAGTGGCTGGGACAGGGGGGATAATTCACCCCTCCACTTT
-,TRBV5-1,TRBD1,TRBJ2-7,CASSLGDSALEQYF,TGCGCCAGCAGCTTGGGGGACAGTGCCCTCGAGCAGTACTTC
-,TRBV7-2,-,TRBJ1-5,CASSLVGAGVNQPQHF,TGTGCCAGCAGCTTAGTGGGGGCAGGGGTTAATCAGCCCCAGCATTTT
-,TRBV4-2,TRBD2,TRBJ2-5,CARFGLAGKAYQETQYF,TGTGCCAGGTTCGGCCTAGCGGGAAAGGCGTACCAAGAGACCCAGTACTTC
-,TRBV2,-,TRBJ2-2,CASSSAGYGNTGELFF,TGTGCCAGCAGCTCTGCGGGCTACGGGAACACCGGGGAGCTGTTTTTT
-,TRBV5-4,-,TRBJ2-5,CASSLDLSEETQYF,TGTGCCAGCAGCTTGGATCTTTCCGAAGAGACCCAGTACTTC
-,TRBV5-1,TRBD1,TRBJ1-1,CASSLGTGARVTEAFF,TGCGCCAGCAGCTTGGGTACAGGGGCGCGAGTGACTGAAGCTTTCTTT
-,TRBV28,-,TRBJ2-7,CASSSGMSYEQYF,TGTGCCAGCAGTTCCGGGATGTCCTACGAGCAGTACTTC
-,TRBV18,TRBD2,TRBJ2-7,CASSPSGGSGEQYF,TGTGCCAGCTCACCTTCGGGGGGATCCGGCGAGCAGTACTTC
-,TRBV5-1,TRBD2,TRBJ2-1,CASSLRPSGNWGNEQFF,TGCGCCAGCAGCCTACGGCCTAGCGGGAACTGGGGCAATGAGCAGTTCTTC
-,TRBV4-3,TRBD1,TRBJ2-2,CASSQNVLGGPNTGELFF,TGCGCCAGCAGCCAAAACGTCTTAGGGGGCCCGAACACCGGGGAGCTGTTTTTT
-,TRBV10-3,TRBD2,TRBJ2-1,CAIRLAARNNEQFF,TGTGCCATTCGACTAGCGGCACGTAACAATGAGCAGTTCTTC
few,TRBV19,TRBD1,TRBJ2-1,CASSSGTGNSYNEQFF,TGTGCCAGTAGTTCCGGGACAGGGAACTCCTACAATGAGCAGTTCTTC
-,TRBV21-1,-,TRBJ2-1,CASSKFGLAFYNEQFF,TGTGCCAGCAGCAAATTTGGACTAGCGTTTTACAATGAGCAGTTCTTC
-,TRBV28,TRBD1,TRBJ2-6,CATKPGQGAIGANVLTF,TGTGCCACTAAGCCGGGACAGGGGGCTATTGGGGCCAACGTCCTGACTTTC
-,TRBV6-1,-,TRBJ2-1,CASLPPTGTYNEQFF,TGTGCCAGCTTACCCCCTACAGGGACATACAATGAGCAGTTCTTC
-,TRBV5-1,TRBD1,TRBJ1-1,CASKLQGGTEAFF,TGCGCCAGTAAACTACAGGGGGGCACTGAAGCTTTCTTT
-,TRBV5-6,-,TRBJ2-7,CASSLRRKQAPSYEQYF,TGTGCCAGCAGCTTGCGGCGGAAACAGGCCCCTTCCTACGAGCAGTACTTC
-,TRBV4-1,TRBD1,TRBJ1-2,CASSQGLRDRGRTNYGYTF,TGCGCCAGCAGCCAAGGTCTCCGGGACAGGGGGCGGACTAACTATGGCTACACCTTC
few,TRBV11-2,TRBD2,TRBJ2-7,CASSLDQGLAQEQYF,TGTGCCAGCAGCTTAGATCAGGGACTAGCGCAAGAGCAGTACTTC
-,TRBV30,-,TRBJ2-1,CAWTTTSQQFF,TGTGCCTGGACTACAACTAGTCAGCAGTTCTTC
-,TRBV7-2,-,TRBJ2-3,CASSLSPDTQYF,TGTGCCAGCAGCTTAAGCCCAGATACGCAGTATTTT
-,TRBV15,-,TRBJ2-7,CATSRGSTETYEQYF,TGTGCCACCAGCAGGGGCTCGACAGAAACCTACGAGCAGTACTTC
-,TRBV7-9,-,TRBJ2-2,CASSLRSAGSNTGELFF,TGTGCCAGCAGCTTAAGGTCGGCAGGGTCGAACACCGGGGAGCTGTTTTTT
once,TRBV12-5,TRBD2,TRBJ2-7,CASGLVLGGDYVYEQYF,TGTGCTAGTGGTTTGGTACTGGGTGGGGACTATGTATACGAGCAGTACTTC
few,TRBV5-6,-,TRBJ1-2,CASSPGTHGYTF,TGTGCCAGCAGCCCGGGAACCCATGGCTACACCTTC
few,TRBV7-8,TRBD1,TRBJ2-2,CASSPGTGVGTGELFF,TGTGCCAGCAGCCCCGGGACAGGGGTTGGCACCGGGGAGCTGTTTTTT
-,TRBV5-5,-,TRBJ1-6,CASSLGAGVNSPLHF,TGTGCCAGCAGCTTGGGGGCAGGGGTCAATTCACCCCTCCACTTT
-,TRBV7-8,-,TRBJ1-2,CASSFNGQYYGYTF,TGTGCCAGCAGCTTCAACGGACAATACTATGGCTACACCTTC
once,TRBV4-1,TRBD2,TRBJ2-7,CASSQDWRGYEQYF,TGCGCCAGCAGCCAAGATTGGCGGGGGTACGAGCAGTACTTC
-,TRBV5-4,TRBD2,TRBJ2-3,CASSVTSGPSTDTQYF,TGTGCCAGCAGCGTGACTAGCGGACCTAGCACAGATACGCAGTATTTT
-,TRBV11-2,TRBD2,TRBJ2-1,CASRRPGGTYNEQFF,TGTGCCAGCAGACGGCCGGGGGGTACCTACAATGAGCAGTTCTTC
-,TRBV7-9,-,TRBJ2-1,CSSSLVHSGVYNEQFF,TGTTCCAGCAGCTTAGTCCATAGCGGAGTCTACAATGAGCAGTTCTTC
many,TRBV4-2,TRBD2,TRBJ2-1,CASSQEGTSGVDEQFF,TGTGCCAGCAGCCAAGAAGGGACTAGCGGGGTAGATGAGCAGTTCTTC
-,TRBV28,TRBD1,TRBJ2-7,CASSHTGTGGYEQYF,TGTGCCAGCAGTCATACCGGGACAGGAGGTTACGAGCAGTACTTC
once,TRBV7-9,TRBD1,TRBJ1-1,CASSSDRAAEAFF,TGTGCCAGCAGCTCCGACAGGGCCGCTGAAGCTTTCTTT
-,TRBV7-3,-,TRBJ2-2,CASSPQGNGELFF,TGTGCCAGCAGCCCCCAGGGAAACGGGGAGCTGTTTTTT
few,TRBV7-9,TRBD1,TRBJ1-1,CASSEGTGYTEAFF,TGTGCCAGCAGCGAGGGGACAGGGTACACTGAAGCTTTCTTT
-,TRBV9,-,TRBJ2-3,CASSARAGAGADTQYF,TGTGCCAGCAGCGCCCGTGCGGGGGCGGGTGCAGATACGCAGTATTTT